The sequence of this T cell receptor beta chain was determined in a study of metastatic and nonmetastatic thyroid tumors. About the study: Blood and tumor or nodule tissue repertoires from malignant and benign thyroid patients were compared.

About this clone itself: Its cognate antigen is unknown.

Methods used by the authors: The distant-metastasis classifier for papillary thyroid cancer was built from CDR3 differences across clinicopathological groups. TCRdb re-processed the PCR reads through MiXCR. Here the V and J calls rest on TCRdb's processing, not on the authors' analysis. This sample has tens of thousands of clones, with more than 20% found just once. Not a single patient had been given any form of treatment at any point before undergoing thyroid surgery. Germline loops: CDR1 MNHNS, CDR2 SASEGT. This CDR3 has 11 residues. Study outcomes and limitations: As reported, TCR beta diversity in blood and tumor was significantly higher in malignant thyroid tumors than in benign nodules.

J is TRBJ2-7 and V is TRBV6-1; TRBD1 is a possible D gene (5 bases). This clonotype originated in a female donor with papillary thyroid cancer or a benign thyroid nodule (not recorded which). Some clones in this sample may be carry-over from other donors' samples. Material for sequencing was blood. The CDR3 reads CATIDSYEQYF. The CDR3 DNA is TGTGCAACCATCGACAGCTACGAGCAGTACTTC.